Below, one TCR beta chain is given with its context. The antigen is not known. The data originate from a study of post-analysis software for immune sequencing data. In the study overall: Progressive-relapsing, secondary progressive and relapsing-remitting multiple sclerosis were among the disease courses included.

This CDR3 is 12 amino acids long. Germline CDR1 DFQATT, CDR2 SNEGSKA (reference sequence). Trimming stripped 3 bases from V and 7 bases from J, with 10 bases between. General study points: Significantly decreased normalized Chao1 diversity was recorded for multiple sclerosis patients relative to controls. Samples sharing a preparation batch grouped tightly together when assessed by F measure. The five TRBV segments detected at higher frequency in patients than in controls included TRBV5-6, TRBV5-1 and TRBV20-1.

The library was made from cDNA and included unique molecular identifiers. Starting from about 0.98 to 11 million T cells, the study yielded about 490,000 cDNA molecules. TCRdb reprocessed the PCR reads with MiXCR, giving one entry per CDR3 protein. This table holds about half a million distinct CDR3 sequences, 34% found once. Specimen: blood. The origin of this receptor is a girl aged 2-17 years with multiple sclerosis. The V and J genes are TRBV20-1 and TRBJ1-5; D is perhaps TRBD1 (5 bases). The CDR3 nucleotides read TGCAGTGCTAGGGGAAGGGACCAGCCCCAGCATTTT. It translates to CSARGRDQPQHF.